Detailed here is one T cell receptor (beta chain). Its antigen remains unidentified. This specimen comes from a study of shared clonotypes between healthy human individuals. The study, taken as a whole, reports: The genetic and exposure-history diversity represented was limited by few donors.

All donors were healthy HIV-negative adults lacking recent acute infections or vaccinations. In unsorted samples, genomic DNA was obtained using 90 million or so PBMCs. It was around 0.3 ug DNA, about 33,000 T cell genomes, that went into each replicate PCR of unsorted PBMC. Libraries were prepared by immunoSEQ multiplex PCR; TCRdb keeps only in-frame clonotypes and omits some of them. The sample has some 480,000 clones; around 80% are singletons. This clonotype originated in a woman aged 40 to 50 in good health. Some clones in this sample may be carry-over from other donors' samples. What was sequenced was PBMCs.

The CDR3 DNA follows: TGTGCCAGCTCACCACGAGGGGTGAATGGAAACACCATATATTTT. It specifies CASSPRGVNGNTIYF. The chain is built from TRBV18 and TRBJ1-3, with D tentatively TRBD1 (5 bases). Looked up from germline, CDR1 is KGHSH and CDR2 is LQKENI. Between the trimmed V and J ends, which lost 1 base and 3 bases, there was a span of 10 bases. This CDR3 has 15 amino acids.